This T cell receptor beta chain was recorded in a study of T cell changes during pregnancy in multiple sclerosis. Libraries were prepared by immunoSEQ multiplex PCR; TCRdb keeps only in-frame clonotypes and omits some of them. The profile shows under 110,000 clones, 85% to 95% of them singletons. The CDR3 has 15 residues. Per germline, CDR1 SGHVS and CDR2 FNYEAQ. After removal of 6 bases from V and 2 bases from J, the junction contained 2 bases not matched to a gene. This TCR was sampled from a female donor with multiple sclerosis, enrolled in a pregnancy study. The source was peripheral blood, collected after pregnancy. The J gene is TRBJ2-6, the V gene TRBV7-6; TRBD2 agrees at 9 bases. The CDR3 reads CASSPSGAGANVLTF. The DNA for the CDR3 is TGTGCCAGCAGTCCTAGCGGGGCTGGGGCCAACGTCCTGACTTTC. Full variable domain (outside the CDR3, taken from reference TRBV7-6 and TRBJ2-6): GAGVSQSPRYKVTKRGQDVALRCDPISGHVSLYWYRQALGQGPEFLTYFNYEAQQDKSGLPNDRFSAERPEGSISTLTIQRTEQRDSAMYRCASSPSGAGANVLTFGAGSRLTVL.